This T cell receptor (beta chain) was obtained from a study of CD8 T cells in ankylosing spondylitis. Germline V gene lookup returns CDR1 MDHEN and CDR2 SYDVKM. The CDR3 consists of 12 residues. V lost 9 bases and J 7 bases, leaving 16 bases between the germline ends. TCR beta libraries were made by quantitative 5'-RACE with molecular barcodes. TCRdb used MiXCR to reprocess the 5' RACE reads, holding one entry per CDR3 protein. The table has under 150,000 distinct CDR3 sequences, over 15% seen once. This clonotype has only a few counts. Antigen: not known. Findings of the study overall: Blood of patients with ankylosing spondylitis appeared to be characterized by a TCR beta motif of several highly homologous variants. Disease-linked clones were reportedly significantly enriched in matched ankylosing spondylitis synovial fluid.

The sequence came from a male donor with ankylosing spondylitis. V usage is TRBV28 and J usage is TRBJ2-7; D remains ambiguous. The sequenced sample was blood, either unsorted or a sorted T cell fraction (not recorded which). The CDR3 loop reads CASGVNRQEQYF. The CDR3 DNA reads TGTGCCAGTGGGGTAAACCGGCAAGAGCAGTACTTC.